The source of this T cell receptor (beta chain) is a study of graft-versus-host responses after intestinal transplantation (TCRdb year 2021). Context from the whole study: The transplants that recipients got were multivisceral, liver-intestinal, or isolated intestinal. Donor T cell macrochimerism was defined as a peak of at least 4% donor T cells among recipient peripheral blood mononuclear cells. After intestinal transplantation, graft-versus-host and host-versus-graft alloreactive T cell clones in the graft, circulation and bone marrow were tracked using bulk TCR-beta CDR3 sequencing. Every recipient was given anti-thymocyte globulin induction, then maintenance tacrolimus and steroids for approximately 3 years. Samples from three later patients were sequenced in-house on an Illumina MiSeq with MiXCR processing rather than by the commercial service. Alloreactive clones were identified by sequencing pre-transplant mixed lymphocyte reaction products and comparing these products with unstimulated pre-transplant donor and recipient T cells. The cohort enrolled under 25 intestinal transplant recipients including one retransplant, and a few patients lacking pretransplant specimens were excluded. On the study overall, not on this receptor specifically: The relatively low number and heterogeneity of intestinal transplant patients limited the conclusions. Patients with donor T cell macrochimerism had high GvH to HvG T cell clonal ratios in their allografts. Early after transplant, peak levels of circulating GvH clones were found to be associated with declines in HvG clones. GvH clones were detected in recipient bone marrow, and some of these GvH clones were observed earlier in ileal mucosa or blood, consistent with an intestinal mucosal origin.

This clone has more than one count but fewer than ten. The specificity of this receptor is unknown. No base quality information exists; no much larger clone differs at one position. Libraries came from the immunoSEQ multiplex PCR assay. For most patients, genomic DNA was isolated with the Qiagen DNeasy Blood and Tissue Kit and sent frozen to Adaptive Biotechnologies for TCR sequencing. For most patients, high-throughput TCR-beta CDR3 sequencing of genomic DNA was performed by Adaptive Biotechnologies. From the authors' description of their analysis: TCR sequencing data were retrieved from Adaptive's ImmunoSEQ software for roughly 17 patients, whereas a few other patients were processed with MiXCR and VDJtools. CD4 versus CD8 sorting errors were corrected by removing sequences found in both subsets at a frequency ratio below 5:1. CDR3 nucleotide sequences shared by donor and recipient were removed because the origin of these sequences could not be assigned. To count as alloreactive, a clone needed at least 2-fold expansion over unstimulated cells and a minimum CFSE-low frequency of 0.002% (template counts) or 0.001% (read counts). Clones detected in sequenced pre-transplant spleen, lymph node, or MLR CFSE-low populations of the donor or recipient were defined as mappable. Cumulative frequency of alloreactive clones was calculated as a percentage of all sequences weighted by copy number. TCRdb carries this immuneACCESS record with in-frame sequences only. Its versions omit some clonotypes, under half of them owing to an unresolved V gene in the studies checked, with the rest unexplained. Clone size and the V and J calls come from that table; the DNA yielded D and trimming. This sample holds tens of thousands of clones; around 92% were observed only once. The biggest ten clones account for around 2.7% of the sample.

Between the V and J ends, shortened by 5 bases and 3 bases respectively, the junction contains 11 bases. Via the germline V gene, CDR1 is LGHNA and CDR2 YNFKEQ. Spanning cysteine to phenylalanine, the CDR3 consists of 13 amino acids. Of the read, only the CDR3 DNA is kept; its 39 bases are in frame from base 1. In light of the paper, this sample's time point label describes: cells obtained before transplantation from donor or recipient. CD3+CD4+ and CD3+CD8+ populations were FACS-sorted from unstimulated pre-transplant donor and recipient cells taken from spleen or lymph nodes. The source of this sequence is a human donor who received an intestinal transplant. The material was unstimulated CD8+ T cells sorted from spleen or lymph node cells, obtained before intestinal transplant. The chain is made from TRBV4-2 and TRBJ2-7; the best D guess is TRBD1, with 6 bases matching. The CDR3 reads as follows: CASSLEQGYEQYF. The DNA is as follows: TGTGCCAGCAGCTTGGAACAGGGCTACGAGCAGTACTTC.